The 8 T cell receptor beta chains below come from one sample, sequenced in a study of blood T cell repertoires in COVID-19 (dated by TCRdb to the early 2020s). Receptors were amplified or captured by the immunoSEQ multiplex PCR assay. TCRdb holds this immuneACCESS table with in-frame rearrangements only. Some clones are missing; in checked studies, unresolved V genes explain under half, and the rest has no known cause. Present in this sample are 85,000 to 90,000 clones, 65% to 85% of which were seen just once. The ten largest clones take up about 11% of the sample. The sequencing input was peripheral blood. Receptor source: a man aged 70-80 years with acute or convalescent COVID-19.

The gene calls are TRBV28 and TRBJ2-2; D is possibly TRBD2 (6 bases). The germline gives CDR1 MDHEN, CDR2 SYDVKM. The ends were cut back, 8 bases at V and 7 bases at J, with 8 bases in the middle. This CDR3 is 11 amino acids long. Here the CDR3 DNA reads TGTGCCAGCTGGGGAGGCGGGGAGCTGTTTTTT. Translated: CASWGGGELFF.

The V and J genes are TRBV10-1 and TRBJ2-2, with 9 bases aligning to TRBD2. J lost 7 bases, V lost 6 bases, and 9 bases had no gene match. The CDR3 runs to 15 residues. Per the germline V gene, CDR1 is WNHNN and CDR2 is SYGVQD (reference sequence). The CDR3 loop is CASRDSGGLNGELFF. DNA of the CDR3: TGCGCCAGCAGGGATAGCGGGGGCTTAAACGGGGAGCTGTTTTTT.

The V and J genes are TRBV11-2 and TRBJ2-3, with 8 bases fitting TRBD2. J gave up 4 bases and V 5 bases, and 11 bases lay outside the gene matches. Germline V CDR1 and CDR2: SGHAT, FQNNGV. CDR3 length: 16 residues. CDR3: CASSRRAGGSSDTQYF. The DNA of the CDR3 is TGTGCCAGCAGCCGCCGGGCGGGAGGATCATCAGATACGCAGTATTTT.

V gene TRBV27 combines with J gene TRBJ1-1, with TRBD1 matching 8 bases. CDR1 and CDR2 from the germline V gene are MNHEY and SMNVEV (reference sequence). The CDR3 is 15 residues long. V shed 2 bases and J 4 bases; nucleotides not matched to a gene: 6. The DNA of the CDR3 is TGTGCCAGCAGTTTAACAACAGGGGGGAGCACTGAAGCTTTCTTT. Protein: CASSLTTGGSTEAFF.

This clone has more than one count but fewer than ten. The chain has TRBV28 and TRBJ1-2, with 7 nucleotides matching TRBD1. The CDR3 totals 15 residues. Germline-derived CDR1 and CDR2 are MDHEN and SYDVKM. V was clipped by 5 bases and J by 4 bases; unmatched bases: 10. The CDR3 region has the DNA TGTGCCAGCAGTCCAACATTAGGGGGCTTCTATGGCTACACCTTC. Translated: CASSPTLGGFYGYTF.

V is TRBV12-3 or TRBV12-4 and J is TRBJ1-5, with D tentatively TRBD1 (6 bases). This CDR3 is built from 12 residues. V dropped 8 bases and J dropped 3 bases, with 8 bases sitting between them. The DNA for the CDR3 is TGTGCCAGCGGGGACACCAATCAGCCCCAGCATTTT. Its translation is CASGDTNQPQHF.

This chain links TRBV5-6 with TRBJ1-5; the D gene is possibly TRBD1 (5 bases). Trimming removed 4 bases from V and 1 base from J, with 15 bases in between. Germline CDR1 is SGHDT and CDR2 is YYEEEE. The length of the CDR3 is 16 residues. CDR3: CASSRSWGLSNQPQHF. As DNA, the CDR3 is TGTGCCAGCAGCCGGTCCTGGGGCCTAAGCAATCAGCCCCAGCATTTT.

The CDR3 DNA sequence: TGTGCCAGCAGTGAATTAGCCGTTAACACTGAAGCTTTCTTT. Translation gives CASSELAVNTEAFF. The rearrangement joins TRBV2 to TRBJ1-1; D remains ambiguous. Germline V lookup: CDR1 SNHLY, CDR2 FYNNEI. The CDR3 totals 14 residues. V was trimmed by 2 bases and J by 2 bases, leaving 9 bases between them.